The entry that follows covers one T cell receptor beta chain sequence. What it binds is not known. The data were obtained in a study of memory CD4+ T cells and cytomegalovirus serostatus. V lost 4 bases and J lost 2, with 11 bases in between. This CDR3 has 14 residues. CDR1 is MNHEY and CDR2 is SVGAGI in the germline V gene. Single viable CD3+CD4+CD8-CD45RO+ cells were sorted as the memory CD4+ T cells. Serostatus was set by detecting CMV pp150, pp28, p38, p52 IgG. Positive selection with CD4 microbeads enriched total CD4+ T cells. TCRdb's table, derived via immunoSEQ multiplex PCR, lists solely in-frame clones and lacks some. The top ten hold more than 0.75% of the sample, which has about 57,000 clones, 70% to 85% seen once. Study observations and caveats: CMV serostatus prediction reached median AUC about 0.95, or 0.9 with US-trained model. Each of approximately 63 CMV-associated TCRbeta sequences occurred in one to five individuals.

The chain joins TRBV6-5 to TRBJ1-1, with D tentatively TRBD1 (5 bases). The sample comprised memory CD4+ T cells from blood. The clonotype was recovered from an adult in good health and CMV-seronegative. Here the CDR3 DNA reads TGTGCCAGCAGTTGGGGCAGGCAAAACACTGAAGCTTTCTTT. Protein: CASSWGRQNTEAFF.